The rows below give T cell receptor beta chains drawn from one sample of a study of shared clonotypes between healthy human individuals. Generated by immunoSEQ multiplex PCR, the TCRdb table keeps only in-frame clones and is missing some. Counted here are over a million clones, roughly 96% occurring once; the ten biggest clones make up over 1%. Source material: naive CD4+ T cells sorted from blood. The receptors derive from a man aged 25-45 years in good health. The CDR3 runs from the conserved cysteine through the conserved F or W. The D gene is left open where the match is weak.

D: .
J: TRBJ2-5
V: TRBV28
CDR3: CASSGGTQYF
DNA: TGTGCCAGCAGTGGGGGGACCCAGTACTTC

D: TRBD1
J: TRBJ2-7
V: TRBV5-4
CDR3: CASSLDQGANEQYF
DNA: TGTGCCAGCAGCTTGGATCAGGGGGCTAACGAGCAGTACTTC

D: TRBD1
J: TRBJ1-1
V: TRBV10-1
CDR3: CASSFGQGTEAFF
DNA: TGCGCCAGCAGTTTTGGACAGGGGACTGAAGCTTTCTTT

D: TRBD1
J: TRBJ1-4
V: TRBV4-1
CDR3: CASRDRTNEKLFF
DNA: TGCGCCAGCCGGGACAGAACTAATGAAAAACTGTTTTTT

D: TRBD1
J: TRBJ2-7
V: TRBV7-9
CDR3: CASSAPGQGPSSGYEQYF
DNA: TGTGCCAGCAGCGCTCCGGGACAGGGGCCATCATCGGGCTACGAGCAGTACTTC

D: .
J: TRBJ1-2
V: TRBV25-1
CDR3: CASRGSTGDADGYGYTF
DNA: TGTGCCAGCAGGGGCTCCACCGGGGACGCCGATGGCTATGGCTACACCTTC

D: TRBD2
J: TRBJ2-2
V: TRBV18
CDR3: CASSPRHLPTSGNTGELFF
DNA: TGTGCCAGCTCACCACGTCATCTTCCGACTAGCGGGAACACCGGGGAGCTGTTTTTT

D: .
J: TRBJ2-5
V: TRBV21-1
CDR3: CASSKTKGLPSSPQETQYF
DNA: TGTGCCAGCAGCAAAACGAAAGGTCTACCTTCTAGTCCACAAGAGACCCAGTACTTC

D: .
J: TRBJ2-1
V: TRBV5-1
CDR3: CASSQRDTVYGEQFF
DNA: TGCGCCAGCAGCCAAAGGGACACGGTTTACGGTGAGCAGTTCTTC

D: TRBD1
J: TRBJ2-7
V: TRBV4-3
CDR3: CASSQRTGGFEQYF
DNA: TGCGCCAGCAGCCAGCGGACAGGGGGCTTCGAGCAGTACTTC

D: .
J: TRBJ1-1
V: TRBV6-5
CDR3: CASSTWTSETEAFF
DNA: TGTGCCAGCAGTACCTGGACAAGCGAAACTGAAGCTTTCTTT

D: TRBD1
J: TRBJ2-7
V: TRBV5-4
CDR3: CASSDGGGTGNYEQYF
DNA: TGTGCCAGCAGCGACGGGGGCGGGACAGGGAATTACGAGCAGTACTTC

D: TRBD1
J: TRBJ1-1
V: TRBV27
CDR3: CASSFNTGGLTEAFF
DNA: TGTGCCAGCAGTTTCAATACAGGGGGCCTTACTGAAGCTTTCTTT